Listed here are 15 T cell receptor beta chains from one sample, sequenced in a study of T-cell memory formation after mild COVID-19. TCRdb ran MiXCR on the 5' RACE reads and lists one entry per CDR3 protein. The sample shows a few hundred thousand distinct CDR3 sequences, around a sixth of them seen only once. The sequencing input was PBMCs or a T cell subset sorted from them (not recorded which). The receptors derive from a man younger than 30 who had mild COVID-19 (a few samples of this study predate the infection). Cell type and time point are not known.

The DNA of the CDR3 is TGCGCCAGCAGCGAACAGGGTGGAAATCAGCCCCAGCATTTT. Translating gives CASSEQGGNQPQHF. The genes are TRBV5-1 and TRBJ1-5, with D perhaps matching TRBD1 (6 bases). CDR3 length equals 14 residues. V lost 4 bases to trimming and J lost 4 bases, with 12 bases between them. Germline V CDR1 and CDR2: SGHRS, YFSETQ.

This chain connects TRBV9 to TRBJ2-7; weak D call: TRBD2 (5 bases). Deletions cut 0 bases from V and 0 bases from J, with 10 bases between. This CDR3 has 15 amino acids. Germline CDR1 SGDLS, CDR2 YYNGEE. The CDR3, as DNA: TGTGCCAGCAGCGTAGGAGGGTTGAGCTCCTACGAGCAGTACTTC. Its protein product is CASSVGGLSSYEQYF.

This clonotype showed up just a few times. J is TRBJ1-5 and V is TRBV7-9; D perhaps matches TRBD1 (6 bases). CDR3 length: 14 residues. With 5 bases removed from V and 3 bases from J, the gap between germline ends came to 11 bases. Germline assignment: CDR1 SEHNR and CDR2 FQNEAQ (reference sequence). The chain's CDR3 is CASSPAGANQPQHF. The DNA for the CDR3 is TGTGCCAGCAGCCCCGCAGGGGCCAATCAGCCCCAGCATTTT. The variable domain in full, with the rest retrieved from reference TRBV7-9 and TRBJ1-5, is DTGVSQNPRHKITKRGQNVTFRCDPISEHNRLYWYRQTLGQGPEFLTYFQNEAQLEKSRLLSDRFSAERPKGSFSTLEIQRTEQGDSAMYLCASSPAGANQPQHFGDGTRLSIL.

This clonotype was seen more than once but under ten times. V and J are TRBV6-2 or TRBV6-3 and TRBJ2-1, with D tentatively TRBD2 (5 bases). Germline V gene sequence: CDR1 MNHEY, CDR2 SVGEGT. With 9 bases removed from V and 5 bases from J, the gap between germline ends came to 20 bases. CDR3 length: 15 residues. The CDR3 sequence is CASLGLSTTDNEQFF. The CDR3, as DNA: TGTGCCAGTTTAGGACTTTCAACTACCGACAATGAGCAGTTCTTC.

This clonotype was counted a few times. V is TRBV10-3 and J is TRBJ2-2, with 15 nucleotides matching TRBD2. This CDR3 region has 18 residues. V was clipped by 6 bases and J by 8 bases; unmatched bases: 13. Germline V gene lookup returns CDR1 ENHRY and CDR2 SYGVKD. CDR3 nucleotide sequence: TGTGCCATCAGCGGAGGGACTAGCGGGGGGACAACAGGAGGGGAGCTGTTTTTT. It encodes CAISGGTSGGTTGGELFF.

This clonotype has a handful of counts. The genes are TRBV3-1 and TRBJ2-7; TRBD2 is a possible D gene (5 bases). Between the trimmed V and J ends, which lost 3 bases and 2 bases, there was a span of 17 bases. CDR1 is LGHDT, CDR2 YNNKEL, per germline (reference sequence). The CDR3 has 16 residues. CDR3 bases: TGTGCCAGCAGCCACAGCTTCCTGGGAGAGGCCTACGAGCAGTACTTC. It yields the protein CASSHSFLGEAYEQYF.

The chain is built from TRBV7-2 and TRBJ1-1, with D hard to call. CDR1 is SGHTA and CDR2 is FQGNSA in the germline V gene. With 2 bases removed from V and 4 bases from J, the gap between germline ends came to 14 bases. This CDR3 has 15 residues. The CDR3 is CASSLSHGMGTEAFF. The CDR3 coding sequence is TGTGCCAGCAGCTTATCACACGGGATGGGCACTGAAGCTTTCTTT.

In the case of this clonotype: One end of the junction does not line up with germline, which may come from a read error. The chain carries TRBV2 and TRBJ2-1, with TRBD2 matching 9 bases. This CDR3 contains 14 residues. Per germline, CDR1 SNHLY and CDR2 FYNNEI. The CDR3 region has the DNA TGTGCCAGCAGTGAAATTAATGGGGCTAGCGGGGAAGTCTTC. Protein product: CASSEINGASGEVF.

The V and J genes are TRBV20-1 and TRBJ1-2; 7 bases map to TRBD1. V shed 5 bases, J shed 4 bases, and the junction held 4 bases outside the gene matches. The CDR3 runs 12 residues. CDR1 and CDR2 (germline): DFQATT, SNEGSKA (reference sequence). For the CDR3, the DNA is TGCAGTGCTCTCCAGGGGGGCTATGGCTACACCTTC. Protein: CSALQGGYGYTF.

The chain is built from TRBV20-1 and TRBJ2-3; D call uncertain. Trimming pared 2 bases from V and 3 bases from J, leaving 9 bases between. This CDR3 comprises 13 residues. Germline lookup yields CDR1 DFQATT and CDR2 SNEGSKA (reference sequence). Written as DNA, the CDR3 is TGCAGTGCTAGACCGATGACTACAGATACGCAGTATTTT. Its protein is CSARPMTTDTQYF.

Only a few counts were recorded for this clonotype. V and J are TRBV29-1 and TRBJ1-2, with TRBD1 matching 10 bases. This CDR3 is 13 amino acids long. The germline V gene has CDR1 SQVTM and CDR2 ANQGSEA. Losses at the gene ends were 5 bases for V and 3 bases for J; bases not matched to a gene: 3. In DNA, the CDR3 is TGCAGCGTTAGGACAGGGGGACACTATGGCTACACCTTC. Residues: CSVRTGGHYGYTF.

This clonotype occurred a few times. V gene TRBV19 combines with J gene TRBJ2-7; 12 bases agree with TRBD1. With 5 bases clipped from V and 1 base from J, the junction kept 9 bases outside the gene matches. CDR1 is LNHDA, CDR2 SQIVND, per germline (reference sequence). CDR3 length equals 17 residues. DNA of the CDR3: TGTGCCAGTAGTCCCCGGGACAGGGGGCTCTTGTCCTACGAGCAGTACTTC. Its translation: CASSPRDRGLLSYEQYF.

This clonotype was counted a few times. The chain links TRBV25-1 to TRBJ2-7, with a weak D call TRBD1 (5 bases). The CDR3 runs 14 residues. Per germline, CDR1 MGHDK and CDR2 SYGVNS. V lost 0 bases and J 2 bases, leaving 8 bases between the germline ends. CDR3 bases: TGTGCCAGCAGTGAATACAAAGGGGCCTACGAGCAGTACTTC. Protein: CASSEYKGAYEQYF.

This clonotype was detected only a few times. The chain links TRBV7-9 to TRBJ1-2; D remains unclear. Germline V gives CDR1 SEHNR, CDR2 FQNEAQ (reference sequence). This CDR3 has 14 residues. Trimming cost V 5 bases and J 4 bases, with 14 bases left between them. CDR3 coding DNA: TGTGCCAGCAGCCCCCCCGGGTTTGGCTATGGCTACACCTTC. This translates into CASSPPGFGYGYTF.

This clonotype occurred a few times. The V call is TRBV28, the J call TRBJ1-2; no clear D. The V gene's germline CDR1 is MDHEN and CDR2 SYDVKM. The CDR3 covers 14 residues. V lost 4 bases and J lost 4, with 13 bases in between. CDR3 amino acids: CASSWEGPIYGYTF. CDR3 in DNA: TGTGCCAGCAGTTGGGAAGGGCCAATCTATGGCTACACCTTC.